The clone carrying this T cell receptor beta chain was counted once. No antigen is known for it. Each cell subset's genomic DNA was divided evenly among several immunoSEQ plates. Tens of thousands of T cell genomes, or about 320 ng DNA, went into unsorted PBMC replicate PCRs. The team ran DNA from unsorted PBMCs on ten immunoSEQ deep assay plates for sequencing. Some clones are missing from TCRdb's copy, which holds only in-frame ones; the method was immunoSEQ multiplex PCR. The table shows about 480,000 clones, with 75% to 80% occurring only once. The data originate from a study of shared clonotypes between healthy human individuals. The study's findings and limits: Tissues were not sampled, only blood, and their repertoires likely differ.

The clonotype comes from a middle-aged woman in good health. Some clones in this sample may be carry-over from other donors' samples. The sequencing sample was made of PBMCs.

The CDR3 region has the DNA TGTGCCAGCAGCCCCGGGAACAGGGTGAACACTGAAGCTTTCTTT. Its protein is CASSPGNRVNTEAFF. This chain joins TRBV5-6 and TRBJ1-1; D possibly corresponds to TRBD1 (6 bases). Germline values: CDR1 SGHDT, CDR2 YYEEEE. V gave up 4 bases and J gave up 0 bases, with 13 bases separating them. The CDR3 covers 15 residues. Using reference TRBV5-6 and TRBJ1-1 for the parts outside the CDR3, the full variable domain is DAGVTQSPTHLIKTRGQQVTLRCSPKSGHDTVSWYQQALGQGPQFIFQYYEEEERQRGNFPDRFSGHQFPNYSSELNVNALLLGDSALYLCASSPGNRVNTEAFFGQGTRLTVV.